These 20 T cell receptor beta chains share one sample of origin, sequenced in a study of naive and memory T cell subsets. Study-wide results and limits: Possibly reflecting memory cells re-expressing CD45RA, a few larger clonotypes occurred in naive repertoires, especially CD8.

The beta constant-region primer was an equimolar mix of two oligonucleotides covering TRBC1 and TRBC2. Nested alpha and beta constant-region primers with the SP2 primer drove four PCR rounds on ligated cDNA. From the UMI-ligation and nested PCR reads, TCRdb called clonotypes with MiXCR, one entry per CDR3 protein. The sample has roughly 99,000 distinct CDR3 sequences, roughly 10% seen once; the top ten hold just over 0.13%. Their target antigens are unknown. The specimen was naive CD4+ T cells from blood. The receptor source for this set is a human donor in good health.

A few counts support this clonotype. The V and J genes are TRBV29-1 and TRBJ1-5; 7 nucleotides line up with TRBD1. Germline assignment: CDR1 SQVTM and CDR2 ANQGSEA. V was pared by 5 bases and J by 0 bases, with 7 bases of the junction left unmatched. The CDR3 length is 15 residues. Here the CDR3 reads CSVSGDSPSNQPQHF. The CDR3 DNA is TGCAGCGTTTCCGGGGACAGTCCTAGCAATCAGCCCCAGCATTTT.

This clonotype was seen a few times. This chain connects TRBV4-2 to TRBJ1-5; no clear D gene. The V gene's germline CDR1 is LGHNA and CDR2 YNFKEQ. The V and J ends lost 0 bases and 0 bases respectively, with 9 bases between them. The CDR3 runs to 16 residues. CDR3 bases: TGTGCCAGCAGCCAAGAATTGGCACCTAGCAATCAGCCCCAGCATTTT. Translation gives CASSQELAPSNQPQHF.

The V gene is TRBV29-1, the J gene TRBJ2-7; maybe TRBD2 (5 bases). The length of the CDR3 is 12 residues. V was cut by 6 bases and J by 3 bases, with 12 bases left in between. Looked up from germline, CDR1 is SQVTM and CDR2 is ANQGSEA. The CDR3 loop reads CSVTGINYEQYF. The CDR3 DNA reads as TGCAGCGTGACGGGGATCAACTACGAGCAGTACTTC.

The table lists this clonotype with a few counts. The chain is built from TRBV20-1 and TRBJ2-1; D tentatively reads TRBD1 or TRBD2 (5 bases each). V dropped 2 bases and J dropped 9 bases, with 14 bases sitting between them. The CDR3 runs to 13 residues. CDR1 is DFQATT, CDR2 SNEGSKA, per germline (reference sequence). The CDR3 loop is CSARPVGVREQFF. In DNA form, the CDR3 reads TGCAGTGCTAGACCAGTGGGGGTTCGTGAGCAGTTCTTC.

At least ten counts were recorded for this clonotype. The J gene is TRBJ1-1, the V gene TRBV2, with D uncertain. From germline, CDR1 is SNHLY and CDR2 FYNNEI. Trimming pared 6 bases from V and 1 base from J, leaving 12 bases between. This CDR3 spans 14 amino acids. The CDR3 sequence is CASSAMEGNTEAFF. The CDR3 DNA sequence: TGTGCCAGCAGCGCCATGGAGGGGAACACTGAAGCTTTCTTT.

The V gene is TRBV20-1, the J gene TRBJ2-7; 10 nucleotides agree with TRBD2. V lost 6 bases, J lost 3 bases, and 11 bases stayed unmatched. This CDR3 is 15 amino acids long. Germline CDR1 DFQATT, CDR2 SNEGSKA (reference sequence). The DNA for the CDR3 is TGCAGTGCCCCTAGCGGGGGATCAGGTTACTACGAGCAGTACTTC. This translates into CSAPSGGSGYYEQYF.

The sample holds a few counts of this clonotype. The V gene is TRBV12-3 or TRBV12-4, the J gene TRBJ2-7, with D tentatively TRBD2 (5 bases). Deletions cut 3 bases from V and 4 bases from J, with 19 bases between. The CDR3 length is 16 residues. The CDR3 here is CASSFARASGGYEQYF. Here the CDR3 DNA reads TGTGCCAGCAGTTTCGCTAGGGCCTCAGGAGGTTACGAGCAGTACTTC.

The table lists this clonotype with many counts. CDR3 amino acids: CASSQETGGHNEQFF. DNA for the CDR3: TGTGCCAGCAGCCAAGAAACAGGGGGCCACAATGAGCAGTTCTTC. The chain links TRBV14 to TRBJ2-1; the match to TRBD1 covers 9 bases. The CDR3 runs 15 residues. Germline CDR1 and CDR2: SGHDN and FVKESK. Unmatched junction bases numbered 2, after V lost 0 bases and J lost 5 bases.

The sample holds many counts of this clonotype. The J gene is TRBJ2-1, the V gene TRBV19; TRBD2 matches 7 bases. This CDR3 has 16 amino acids. Germline V gene lookup returns CDR1 LNHDA and CDR2 SQIVND (reference sequence). J was trimmed by 4 bases and V by 5 bases; bases with no gene match: 11. CDR3 loop: CASSSTAGMLYNEQFF. The CDR3 DNA is TGTGCCAGTAGTTCAACAGCGGGAATGCTGTACAATGAGCAGTTCTTC. Full variable domain (missing parts from reference TRBV19 and TRBJ2-1): DGGITQSPKYLFRKEGQNVTLSCEQNLNHDAMYWYRQDPGQGLRLIYYSQIVNDFQKGDIAEGYSVSREKKESFPLTVTSAQKNPTAFYLCASSSTAGMLYNEQFFGPGTRLTVL.

This clonotype has more than one count but fewer than ten. CDR3 amino acids: CASSGTGGRGGYTF. In DNA form, the CDR3 reads TGTGCCAGCAGTGGGACAGGGGGCCGTGGGGGCTACACCTTC. The V gene is TRBV2, the J gene TRBJ1-2; 11 bases agree with TRBD1. This CDR3 is 14 amino acids long. The germline V gene has CDR1 SNHLY and CDR2 FYNNEI. V trimming: 4 bases; J trimming: 8 bases; junction bases outside the gene matches: 6.

This clonotype was observed a handful of times. This chain uses TRBV20-1 with TRBJ1-2; D unresolved. V lost 4 bases to trimming and J lost 4 bases, with 7 bases between them. Germline V gene lookup returns CDR1 DFQATT and CDR2 SNEGSKA (reference sequence). The CDR3 runs 11 residues. CDR3 sequence (DNA): TGCAGTGCTACGGGCCCCTATGGCTACACCTTC. This gives the protein CSATGPYGYTF.

This clonotype was seen a few times. The V and J genes are TRBV7-3 and TRBJ2-3; the D gene is possibly TRBD1 (7 bases). Trimming removed 3 bases from V and 2 bases from J, with 12 bases in between. CDR1 is SGHTA, CDR2 FQGTGA, per germline. This CDR3 is 15 amino acids long. CDR3 residues: CASSFQGGPTDTQYF. The CDR3 DNA follows: TGTGCCAGCAGCTTTCAGGGGGGACCCACAGATACGCAGTATTTT.

This clonotype was found many times. The chain is built from TRBV19 and TRBJ2-1, with TRBD2 identical over 9 bases. The CDR3 has 15 residues. With 4 bases clipped from V and 5 bases from J, the junction kept 6 bases outside the gene matches. The germline gives CDR1 LNHDA, CDR2 SQIVND (reference sequence). CDR3 protein: CASSRASGAHNEQFF. The CDR3 DNA is TGTGCCAGTAGTAGGGCTAGCGGGGCACACAATGAGCAGTTCTTC.

In its sample, this clonotype was seen many times. This chain links TRBV7-9 with TRBJ2-7; D is possibly TRBD1 (6 bases). Per germline, CDR1 SEHNR and CDR2 FQNEAQ (reference sequence). This CDR3 is built from 15 residues. The V gene lost 3 bases and the J gene lost 3 bases, with 15 bases spanning the gap. The CDR3 reads CASSLGRDTLYEQYF. CDR3 coding DNA: TGTGCCAGCAGCTTGGGTCGGGACACGCTCTACGAGCAGTACTTC.

This clonotype was observed a few times. V gene TRBV3-1 combines with J gene TRBJ2-1; TRBD2 matches at 8 bases. The CDR3 sequence is 17 residues long. The V gene end was trimmed by 0 bases and the J gene end by 2 bases; junction bases not matched to a gene: 6. Germline-derived CDR1 and CDR2 are LGHDT and YNNKEL (reference sequence). The CDR3 DNA is TGTGCCAGCAGCCAAGATACCGGCGGGAGGACCTACAATGAGCAGTTCTTC. This sequence encodes CASSQDTGGRTYNEQFF.

This clonotype was counted many times. The V and J genes are TRBV10-3 and TRBJ2-3; perhaps TRBD1 as D (5 bases). With 6 bases removed from V and 2 bases from J, the gap between germline ends came to 12 bases. Germline CDR1 is ENHRY and CDR2 is SYGVKD. This CDR3 contains 14 residues. The DNA for the CDR3 is TGTGCCATCAGACAGGAAAGATACACAGATACGCAGTATTTT. Protein sequence: CAIRQERYTDTQYF.

The chain links TRBV7-3 to TRBJ2-1; no clear D gene. Germline assignment: CDR1 SGHTA and CDR2 FQGTGA. Trimming shortened V by 2 bases and J by 9 bases, and 5 bases separated the two germline ends. The CDR3 is 11 residues long. Here the CDR3 reads CASSLGFEQFF. DNA for the CDR3: TGTGCCAGCAGCTTAGGTTTTGAGCAGTTCTTC. Full variable domain (outside the CDR3, taken from reference TRBV7-3 and TRBJ2-1): GAGVSQTPSNKVTEKGKYVELRCDPISGHTALYWYRQSLGQGPEFLIYFQGTGAADDSGLPNDRFFAVRPEGSVSTLKIQRTERGDSAVYLCASSLGFEQFFGPGTRLTVL.

This clonotype was found a few times. J is TRBJ2-7 and V is TRBV20-1, with D possibly matching TRBD2 (6 bases). Germline CDR1 and CDR2: DFQATT and SNEGSKA (reference sequence). CDR3 length: 15 residues. V lost 6 bases and J lost 3, with 21 bases in between. The CDR3 here is CSAGLAAAGFYEQYF. DNA of the CDR3: TGCAGTGCGGGTTTAGCGGCCGCAGGATTCTACGAGCAGTACTTC.

Ten or more counts support this clonotype. The V gene is TRBV7-9, the J gene TRBJ2-3; D may correspond to TRBD1 or TRBD2 (5 bases each). There are 16 residues in the CDR3. Trimming left V 4 bases short and J 1 base short, with 15 bases between. The germline V gene encodes CDR1 SEHNR and CDR2 FQNEAQ (reference sequence). The CDR3 nucleotides read TGTGCCAGCAGCTCCATCCCTCGGGACGGCACAGATACGCAGTATTTT. Translating gives CASSSIPRDGTDTQYF.

This clonotype was detected only a few times. The chain recombines TRBV30 with TRBJ2-4; D remains unclear. Germline CDR1 and CDR2: GTSNPN and SVGIG (reference sequence). This CDR3 spans 13 amino acids. V shed 1 base and J shed 3 bases, with 7 bases lying between them. CDR3 nucleotides: TGTGCCTGGAGTGCCCTCAGCAAAAACATTCAGTACTTC. This encodes CAWSALSKNIQYF. Drawing the rest from reference TRBV30 and TRBJ2-4, the complete variable domain is SQTIHQWPATLVQPVGSPLSLECTVEGTSNPNLYWYRQAAGRGLQLLFYSVGIGQISSEVPQNLSASRPQDRQFILSSKKLLLSDSGFYLCAWSALSKNIQYFGAGTRLSVL.